The next 31 T cell receptor beta chains were all read from a single sample in a study of blood T cell repertoires in COVID-19. Only in-frame clones appear in the TCRdb table, and some are missing; sequencing was by immunoSEQ multiplex PCR. The table shows about 150,000 clones, with around 82% occurring only once. The sample taken for sequencing was peripheral blood. Every receptor here comes from a man in his sixties with COVID-19, enrolled during active disease.

V is TRBV3-1 (or the pseudogene TRBV3-2) and J is TRBJ2-7; perhaps TRBD1 as D (6 bases). This CDR3 has 14 residues. The V and J ends lost 1 base and 2 bases respectively, with 9 bases between them. Germline CDR1 is LGHDT and CDR2 is YNNKEL (reference sequence). The CDR3 DNA is TGTGCCAGCAGCCAAGGACGACAGGCCTACGAGCAGTACTTC. Translation: CASSQGRQAYEQYF.

The rearrangement joins TRBV30 to TRBJ1-1, with D unclear. CDR1 GTSNPN and CDR2 SVGIG come from the germline V gene (reference sequence). Trimming shortened V by 2 bases and J by 8 bases, and 9 bases separated the two germline ends. The CDR3 length is 11 residues. CDR3 protein: CAWSSETEAFF. The CDR3 bases are TGTGCCTGGAGTTCAGAGACAGAAGCTTTCTTT.

This chain connects TRBV27 to TRBJ1-4; TRBD1 aligns across 8 bases. This CDR3 has 14 amino acids. Germline CDR1 reads MNHEY; CDR2 reads SMNVEV (reference sequence). Trimming at V came to 2 bases and at J to 7 bases, leaving 3 bases not matched to a gene. The CDR3 spells CASSLGQGGEKLFF. Written as DNA, the CDR3 is TGTGCCAGCAGTTTAGGACAGGGCGGTGAAAAACTGTTTTTT.

Only one count was recorded for this clone. The V call is TRBV7-2, the J call TRBJ1-1, with 10 bases aligning to TRBD1. There are 15 residues in the CDR3. Trimming cost V 5 bases and J 4 bases; bases outside gene matches: 7. Germline assignment: CDR1 SGHTA and CDR2 FQGNSA. The CDR3: CASSINRDRGTEAFF. In DNA form, the CDR3 reads TGTGCCAGCAGCATTAACCGGGACAGGGGCACTGAAGCTTTCTTT.

The V call is TRBV3-1 (or the pseudogene TRBV3-2), the J call TRBJ1-4; the D gene is possibly TRBD1 (5 bases). The CDR3 is 14 amino acids. Deletions cut 4 bases from V and 8 bases from J, with 14 bases between. Germline assignment: CDR1 LGHDT and CDR2 YNNKEL (reference sequence). CDR3 residues: CASSPGGIREKLFF. CDR3 in DNA: TGTGCCAGCAGCCCCGGGGGAATAAGGGAAAAACTGTTTTTT.

The rearrangement links TRBV15 to TRBJ1-2; D uncertain. The CDR3 is 14 residues long. V lost 1 base to trimming and J lost 4 bases, with 10 bases between them. CDR1 is LNHNV, CDR2 YYDKDF, per germline (reference sequence). This CDR3 is CATSRGRESYGYTF. CDR3 sequence (DNA): TGTGCCACCAGCAGAGGGAGGGAGAGCTATGGCTACACCTTC. Looking up the rest from reference TRBV15 and TRBJ1-2 gives the full variable domain: DAMVIQNPRYQVTQFGKPVTLSCSQTLNHNVMYWYQQKSSQAPKLLFHYYDKDFNNEADTPDNFQSRRPNTSFCFLDIRSPGLGDTAMYLCATSRGRESYGYTFGSGTRLTVV.

V usage is TRBV19 and J usage is TRBJ1-4, with 7 nucleotides matching TRBD1. With 5 bases clipped from V and 8 bases from J, the junction kept 8 bases outside the gene matches. The CDR3 runs 14 residues. Germline V CDR1 and CDR2: LNHDA, SQIVND (reference sequence). Here the CDR3 DNA reads TGTGCCAGTAGTCCCAGGGGGAGCAACGAAAAACTGTTTTTT. Its protein product is CASSPRGSNEKLFF.

The table lists this clone with a few counts. This sequence joins TRBV7-8 and TRBJ2-5; TRBD2 aligns across 8 bases. Germline values: CDR1 SGHVS, CDR2 FQNEAQ. Trimming cost V 5 bases and J 2 bases; bases outside gene matches: 7. CDR3 length: 15 residues. The CDR3 region has the DNA TGTGCCAGCAGCCGGGCGGGGGGAGATCAAGAGACCCAGTACTTC. Translated, it gives CASSRAGGDQETQYF.

This clone was seen once. The genes are TRBV24-1 and TRBJ2-1, with 8 bases lining up with TRBD2. The CDR3 has 16 amino acids. Germline loops: CDR1 KGHDR, CDR2 SFDVKD. V dropped 4 bases and J dropped 5; count of bases not matched to a gene: 9. CDR3: CATSEGSGSADNEQFF. The CDR3 bases are TGTGCCACCAGTGAGGGGAGCGGGAGCGCGGACAATGAGCAGTTCTTC.

The chain joins TRBV7-2 to TRBJ1-6, with 8 bases matching TRBD1. The CDR3 length is 15 residues. Germline CDR1 and CDR2: SGHTA and FQGNSA. V gave up 3 bases and J gave up 8 bases; unmatched junction bases: 6. The CDR3 nucleotides are TGTGCCAGCAGCTTTAACGGACAGGGAGATTCACCCCTCCACTTT. Protein product: CASSFNGQGDSPLHF.

The CDR3 nucleotides are TGCGCCAGCAGCCAAGAAGACGGGAGTAGCGTTACGCAGTATTTT. Translated: CASSQEDGSSVTQYF. The chain couples TRBV4-1 to TRBJ2-3, with a tentative D call TRBD2 (6 bases). Germline CDR1 is MGHRA and CDR2 is YSYEKL. V lost 0 bases to trimming and J lost 8 bases, with 15 bases between them. The CDR3 spans 15 residues.

This clone was found once. J is TRBJ1-2 and V is TRBV7-8; 9 bases fit TRBD1. The CDR3 spans 14 residues. Germline loops: CDR1 SGHVS, CDR2 FQNEAQ. The junction had 4 bases not matched to a gene; V was cut back by 4 bases and J by 4 bases. CDR3 DNA sequence: TGTGCCAGCAGCTCCCGGGACAGGGCCTATGGCTACACCTTC. The encoded protein is CASSSRDRAYGYTF.

This clone occurred a few times. The chain joins TRBV11-3 to TRBJ2-1; no firm D call. Trimming cost V 5 bases and J 5 bases, with 7 bases left between them. This CDR3 spans 12 amino acids. Germline assignment: CDR1 SGHNT and CDR2 YENEEA. CDR3: CASSRLNNEQFF. DNA for the CDR3: TGTGCCAGCAGCCGACTCAACAATGAGCAGTTCTTC.

This clone was counted only a few times. V and J are TRBV3-1 (or the pseudogene TRBV3-2) and TRBJ1-6; tentative D call: TRBD1 (6 bases). CDR1 and CDR2 from the germline V gene are LGHDT and YNNKEL (reference sequence). The germline V and J ends were trimmed by 5 bases and 7 bases, with 12 bases remaining between them. The CDR3 extends over 14 amino acids. The DNA of the CDR3 is TGTGCCAGCAGCATAGGGGGTCCCAATTCACCCCTCCACTTT. Translation gives CASSIGGPNSPLHF.

The genes are TRBV15 and TRBJ1-1; possibly TRBD1 for D (6 bases). CDR3 length equals 18 residues. Trimming shortened V by 0 bases and J by 1 base, and 18 bases separated the two germline ends. The germline V gene encodes CDR1 LNHNV and CDR2 YYDKDF (reference sequence). The CDR3 DNA reads as TGTGCCACCAGCAGAGATAGTTCGCAGGGGCGACCGAACACTGAAGCTTTCTTT. It codes for CATSRDSSQGRPNTEAFF.

The chain recombines TRBV7-2 with TRBJ2-3; no definite D call. This CDR3 has 15 amino acids. V was pared by 0 bases and J by 10 bases, with 17 bases between. CDR1 is SGHTA and CDR2 is FQGNSA in the germline V gene. The CDR3 spells CASSLAVSLVYAQYF. The CDR3 coding sequence is TGTGCCAGCAGCTTAGCGGTCAGTCTCGTATACGCGCAGTATTTT.

The genes are TRBV6-6 and TRBJ2-7, with 15 positions matching TRBD2. Germline V gene lookup returns CDR1 MNHNY and CDR2 SVGAGI (reference sequence). The length of the CDR3 is 19 residues. With 5 bases clipped from V and 7 bases from J, the junction kept 18 bases outside the gene matches. This chain's CDR3 is CASSPLGRTSGGAVTEQYF. CDR3 sequence (DNA): TGTGCCAGCAGTCCCTTGGGTAGGACTAGCGGGGGGGCTGTCACTGAGCAGTACTTC.

DNA for the CDR3: TGTGCCAGCCGGGACAGCAACTCTGGGGCCAACGTCCTGACTTTC. As protein: CASRDSNSGANVLTF. J is TRBJ2-6 and V is TRBV27, with 7 bases matching TRBD1. CDR1 is MNHEY and CDR2 is SMNVEV in the germline V gene (reference sequence). The CDR3 is 15 residues long. V lost 8 bases, J lost 0 bases, and 4 bases stayed unmatched. Full variable domain (rest looked up from reference TRBV27 and TRBJ2-6): EAQVTQNPRYLITVTGKKLTVTCSQNMNHEYMSWYRQDPGLGLRQIYYSMNVEVTDKGDVPEGYKVSRKEKRNFPLILESPSPNQTSLYFCASRDSNSGANVLTFGAGSRLTVL.

The chain is built from TRBV4-3 and TRBJ1-1; D call uncertain. Germline CDR1 and CDR2: LGHNA and YSLEER. The CDR3 covers 13 residues. Between the trimmed V and J ends, which lost 3 bases and 5 bases, there was a span of 10 bases. The CDR3 nucleotides are TGCGCCAGCAGCCAGGAAGGGAGGACTGAAGCTTTCTTT. Its protein is CASSQEGRTEAFF.

This chain uses TRBV19 with TRBJ1-2, with unresolved D. CDR3 length: 14 amino acids. The V end lost 4 bases, the J end lost 0 bases, and 9 bases lay between the germline ends. CDR1 and CDR2 from the germline V gene are LNHDA and SQIVND (reference sequence). The CDR3, as DNA: TGTGCCAGTAGTAGGTCAGGTACTAACTATGGCTACACCTTC. This encodes CASSRSGTNYGYTF.

In this sample, this clone turned up once. This sequence joins TRBV20-1 and TRBJ2-1, with D tentatively TRBD2 (6 bases). The V end was cut by 7 bases, the J end by 10 bases, with 14 bases between. Germline V gene data show CDR1 as DFQATT and CDR2 as SNEGSKA (reference sequence). CDR3 length: 11 amino acids. CDR3 DNA sequence: TGCAGTGTCAGGGCGGGGCCCGAGCAGTTCTTC. Protein sequence: CSVRAGPEQFF.

CDR3 sequence (DNA): TGTGCCAGCAGCGGCTTTTGGCCGAACACTGAAGCTTTCTTT. As protein: CASSGFWPNTEAFF. The chain employs TRBV7-2 and TRBJ1-1; D not certain. Germline CDR1 reads SGHTA; CDR2 reads FQGNSA. V was clipped by 5 bases and J by 1 base, with 11 bases between them. The CDR3 has 14 residues.

The CDR3 region is CASSDFQGARSTEAFF. Here the CDR3 DNA reads TGTGCCAGCAGCGACTTCCAGGGGGCTAGGAGCACTGAAGCTTTCTTT. This chain joins TRBV7-2 and TRBJ1-1; TRBD1 matches 8 bases. This CDR3 contains 16 residues. The ends lost 5 bases at V and 4 bases at J; junction bases unmatched: 12. Looked up from germline, CDR1 is SGHTA and CDR2 is FQGNSA.

The chain couples TRBV30 to TRBJ1-4, with D unclear. CDR1 GTSNPN and CDR2 SVGIG come from the germline V gene (reference sequence). Trimming removed 2 bases at V and 2 bases at J, with 15 bases between. This CDR3 contains 16 residues. CDR3 DNA: TGTGCCTGGAGTAACTTGGGAGTCGTCACTAATGAAAAACTGTTTTTT. Protein product: CAWSNLGVVTNEKLFF.

This chain connects TRBV3-1 (or the pseudogene TRBV3-2) to TRBJ2-7, with 9 bases matching TRBD2. This CDR3 spans 15 amino acids. V lost 2 bases, J lost 2 bases, and 4 bases stayed unmatched. Germline V gene data show CDR1 as LGHDT and CDR2 as YNNKEL (reference sequence). The DNA for the CDR3 is TGTGCCAGCAGCCAAAGCCTAGCGGGGACCTACGAGCAGTACTTC. This codes for CASSQSLAGTYEQYF.

The chain joins TRBV7-2 to TRBJ2-4, with 7 positions matching TRBD1. There are 13 residues in the CDR3. Per germline, CDR1 SGHTA and CDR2 FQGNSA. J was trimmed by 7 bases and V by 5 bases; bases with no gene match: 5. The DNA for the CDR3 is TGTGCCAGCAGCAGCCGACAGGGTAACATTCAGTACTTC. Translating it yields CASSSRQGNIQYF.

V usage is TRBV6-2 or TRBV6-3 and J usage is TRBJ1-6; the D is unclear. CDR3 size: 16 residues. The V gene's germline CDR1 is MNHEY and CDR2 SVGEGT. V was pared by 0 bases and J by 8 bases, with 14 bases between. This CDR3 is CASSYSGSGKYSPLHF. The CDR3 DNA sequence: TGTGCCAGCAGTTACTCCGGTTCCGGGAAGTATTCACCCCTCCACTTT.

The rearrangement links TRBV11-2 to TRBJ1-5; no firm D call. Germline-derived CDR1 and CDR2 are SGHAT and FQNNGV. CDR3 size: 15 residues. Trimming cost V 2 bases and J 0 bases, with 8 bases left between them. CDR3 amino acids: CASSLFGDSNQPQHF. Written as DNA, the CDR3 is TGTGCCAGCAGCTTATTCGGAGATAGCAATCAGCCCCAGCATTTT. The whole variable domain, remainder taken from reference TRBV11-2 and TRBJ1-5, is EAGVAQSPRYKIIEKRQSVAFWCNPISGHATLYWYQQILGQGPKLLIQFQNNGVVDDSQLPKDRFSAERLKGVDSTLKIQPAKLEDSAVYLCASSLFGDSNQPQHFGDGTRLSIL.

The gene calls are TRBV14 and TRBJ1-2, with 8 bases identical to TRBD1. V trimming: 4 bases; J trimming: 7 bases; junction bases outside the gene matches: 8. Germline V gives CDR1 SGHDN, CDR2 FVKESK. CDR3 length: 14 residues. CDR3 protein: CASSLTQGAAGYTF. As DNA, the CDR3 is TGTGCCAGCAGCCTTACTCAGGGGGCAGCTGGCTACACCTTC.

The V and J genes are TRBV7-2 and TRBJ1-5; D ambiguous. This CDR3 is 15 amino acids long. Trimming pared 2 bases from V and 6 bases from J, leaving 14 bases between. CDR1 SGHTA and CDR2 FQGNSA come from the germline V gene. CDR3 region: CASSLWFVGGQPQHF. CDR3 DNA: TGTGCCAGCAGCTTATGGTTTGTCGGTGGTCAGCCCCAGCATTTT.

This chain joins TRBV5-1 and TRBJ1-1, with 8 bases aligning to TRBD1. Germline trimming cut 0 bases from V and 3 bases from J; bases unmatched to any gene: 7. Germline assignment: CDR1 SGHRS and CDR2 YFSETQ. CDR3 length: 16 amino acids. CDR3 coding DNA: TGCGCCAGCAGCTTGGGGACAGGGATCGCAGACACTGAAGCTTTCTTT. Translated, it gives CASSLGTGIADTEAFF.